Detailed here is one T cell receptor beta chain. Its cognate antigen is unknown. This sample was taken from a study of T-cell memory formation after mild COVID-19. Overall study findings and caveats: Within pre-infection memory, some responding clones were found, suggesting cross-reactive memory joined. Clones that contracted clustered mainly in CM and EM if CD4+ and in EMRA if CD8+.

CDR3 size: 15 residues. V was cut by 8 bases and J by 5 bases, with 18 bases left in between. Germline assignment: CDR1 SGHVS and CDR2 FQNEAQ. Sample barcodes and UMIs were carried by the TCR alpha and TCR beta cDNA libraries that 5'RACE generated with constant-segment primers. Via MiXCR, TCRdb re-called the 5' RACE reads, giving one row per CDR3 protein. The sample has 350,000 to 500,000 distinct CDR3 sequences, roughly 17% seen once. The receptor comes from a man aged 18 to 29 who had mild COVID-19 (a few samples of this study predate the infection). Cell type and time point are not known. The material sequenced was PBMCs or a T cell subset sorted from them (not recorded which). The chain recombines TRBV7-8 with TRBJ2-2, with TRBD1 as a possible D gene (6 bases). The CDR3, as DNA: TGTGCCAGCTCTAGGGGGAACACAGGGACCGGGGAGCTGTTTTTT. Encoded protein: CASSRGNTGTGELFF.